A selection of T cell receptor beta chains follows, all from one sample in a study of CXCR3-negative and CXCR3-positive naive CD8 T cells. TCRdb re-called the 5' RACE reads, yielding one record per CDR3 amino acid sequence without DNA. The sample shows approximately 74,000 distinct CDR3 sequences, and more than 1.5% sits with its ten largest clones. The specimen sequenced was naive CXCR3- CD8+ T cells from blood. The receptors were gathered from a human donor in good health. Some clones in this sample may be carry-over from other donors' samples. CDR3s include the opening cysteine and the closing phenylalanine or tryptophan.

>TRBJ1-5|14|TRBV6-5
CASSIVGWNQPQHF
>TRBJ2-1|14|TRBV6-2/TRBV6-3
CASMGLVLSNEQFF
>TRBJ1-1|12|TRBV29-1
CSVVARNTEAFF
>TRBJ2-5|16|TRBV28
CASSLGVAIFQETQYF
>TRBJ1-2|11|TRBV29-1
CSVEVEYGYTF
>TRBJ2-7|13|TRBV4-1
CASSQVSSYEQYF
>TRBJ1-1|17|TRBV2
CASSELLDREIKTEAFF
>TRBJ1-5|15|TRBV6-2/TRBV6-3
CASSYEGIRNQPQHF
>TRBJ1-1|14|TRBV6-2/TRBV6-3
CATRPTDGDTEAFF
>TRBJ2-7|12|TRBV29-1
CSGRGDHYEQYF
>TRBJ2-5|14|TRBV10-3
CAISLSTTQETQYF
>TRBJ2-1|12|TRBV29-1
CSGDTGYNEQFF
>TRBJ2-3|13|TRBV29-1
CSVRAGLTDTQYF
>TRBJ1-5|13|TRBV28
CASTRQGEQPQHF
>TRBJ2-5|15|TRBV7-2
CASSPGLAGAETQYF
>TRBJ2-7|13|TRBV28
CASSRTDPSEQYF
>TRBJ2-1|17|TRBV5-1
CASSLGASDSWVHEQFF
>TRBJ2-1|13|TRBV10-3
CAAGLSKGNEQFF
>TRBJ2-2|15|TRBV7-6
CASSPGAGGTGELFF
>TRBJ2-2|13|TRBV29-1
CSVTGWGTGELFF
>TRBJ2-7|15|TRBV28
CASSLTDSPSYEQYF
>TRBJ2-1|12|TRBV12-3/TRBV12-4
CASSLSDNEQFF
>TRBJ2-7|14|TRBV5-1
CASSLDSETYEQYF
>TRBJ2-3|16|TRBV7-6
CASSLGAPPPTDTQYF
>TRBJ1-5|15|TRBV11-2
CASSTETGSNQPQHF
>TRBJ2-2|15|TRBV4-3
CASSYDRGRGGELFF
>TRBJ2-1|13|TRBV29-1
CSALGGSGDEQFF